The rows below give T cell receptor beta chains drawn from one sample of a study of T cell repertoires in cytomegalovirus infection. Their target antigens are unknown. One entry per CDR3 protein, called by TCRdb with MiXCR from the reads. Among around 710,000 distinct CDR3 sequences, just under 30% were seen once, and the ten largest hold around 14%. The material was cultured CD8+ T cells from PBMCs, obtained from culture after CMV antigen stimulation. These receptors all stem from a human donor in good health (CMV status not recorded). Some clones in this sample may be carry-over from other donors' samples. Both conserved end residues are part of each CDR3. Each record gives: D gene, V gene, J gene, clone size, CDR3 length, CDR3 DNA, CDR3 protein. D genes are given only for firm matches. Size is stated for part of the rows, as once, few or many counts, or as a class when the clone is expanded.

D: NA; V: TRBV24-1; J: TRBJ2-3; size: NA; length: 16; DNA: TGTGCCACCAGTGATTTCCCGGGGGAGGATACAGATACGCAGTATTTT; CDR3: CATSDFPGEDTDTQYF
D: TRBD1; V: TRBV15; J: TRBJ2-1; size: few; length: 16; DNA: TGTGCCACCAGCAGTGTCGGGACAGGGTATATGGATGAGCAGTTCTTC; CDR3: CATSSVGTGYMDEQFF
D: NA; V: TRBV7-6; J: TRBJ2-2; size: few; length: 15; DNA: TGTGCCAGCAGCTTAAGGGTCTCGGACACCGGGGAGCTGTTTTTT; CDR3: CASSLRVSDTGELFF
D: NA; V: TRBV20-1; J: TRBJ2-7; size: few; length: 14; DNA: TGCAGTGCTAGAGACCGGGGAGGTAGCTACGAGCAGTACTTC; CDR3: CSARDRGGSYEQYF
D: TRBD2; V: TRBV6-6; J: TRBJ2-7; size: NA; length: 13; DNA: TGTGCCGTCGCCCCGGGGGGATCTTACGAGCAGTACTTC; CDR3: CAVAPGGSYEQYF
D: NA; V: TRBV12-3/TRBV12-4; J: TRBJ2-4; size: NA; length: 15; DNA: TGTGCCAGCAGTGTCCGGGACCCCCGAGGGAACATTCAGTACTTC; CDR3: CASSVRDPRGNIQYF
D: NA; V: TRBV27; J: TRBJ1-6; size: NA; length: 12; DNA: TGTGCCAGCAGTACCGGGACCAAACCCCTCCACTTT; CDR3: CASSTGTKPLHF
D: NA; V: TRBV6-5; J: TRBJ2-1; size: few; length: 15; DNA: TGTGCCAGCAAGCTTACAGGGCTCTTGGGGAATGAGCAGTTCTTC; CDR3: CASKLTGLLGNEQFF
D: NA; V: TRBV5-1; J: TRBJ1-6; size: NA; length: 17; DNA: TGCGCCAACAGCTTGGAAGCCTCCCGCGGCTATAATTCACCCCTCCACTTT; CDR3: CANSLEASRGYNSPLHF
D: NA; V: TRBV5-4; J: TRBJ2-1; size: NA; length: 15; DNA: TGTGCCAGCAGCTTGAAGGGAAAGGGCTACAATGAGCAGTTCTTC; CDR3: CASSLKGKGYNEQFF
D: TRBD1; V: TRBV7-8; J: TRBJ2-1; size: few; length: 13; DNA: TGTGCCAGCACCCCCGAGGGGGCAGTAAAGCAGTTCTTC; CDR3: CASTPEGAVKQFF
D: TRBD1; V: TRBV4-3; J: TRBJ1-2; size: few; length: 17; DNA: TGCGCCAGCAGCCAAGACGGGGCAGGGGGTTCCCCTTATGGCTACACCTTC; CDR3: CASSQDGAGGSPYGYTF
D: TRBD1; V: TRBV7-3; J: TRBJ2-7; size: NA; length: 15; DNA: TGTGCCAGCAGTCCCGCCGGGACAGGGGACTACGAGCAGTACTTC; CDR3: CASSPAGTGDYEQYF
D: NA; V: TRBV27; J: TRBJ1-6; size: NA; length: 14; DNA: TGTGCCAGCAGTTTATATCGCTATAATTCACCCCTCCACTTT; CDR3: CASSLYRYNSPLHF
D: NA; V: TRBV6-5; J: TRBJ2-3; size: NA; length: 13; DNA: TGTGCCAGCTCCTTAGGAGGGGTTGATACGCAGTATTTT; CDR3: CASSLGGVDTQYF
D: NA; V: TRBV6-1; J: TRBJ2-4; size: few; length: 13; DNA: TGTGCCAGCAGTGAGTGGCAGAAAAACATTCAGTACTTC; CDR3: CASSEWQKNIQYF
D: NA; V: TRBV15; J: TRBJ2-3; size: few; length: 18; DNA: TGTGCCACCAGCAGAGATCTGTTGGCGGGGGCGCGTTTGGATACGCAGTATTTT; CDR3: CATSRDLLAGARLDTQYF
D: TRBD2; V: TRBV7-6; J: TRBJ2-1; size: NA; length: 17; DNA: TGTGCCAGCAGCTTAGCCCGTTCTAGCGGGGGGTACAATGAGCAGTTCTTC; CDR3: CASSLARSSGGYNEQFF
D: TRBD2; V: TRBV5-6; J: TRBJ2-2; size: few; length: 15; DNA: TGTGCCAGCGGCGGGGGGCAGGGGAACACCGGGGAGCTGTTTTTT; CDR3: CASGGGQGNTGELFF
D: TRBD1; V: TRBV9; J: TRBJ2-1; size: NA; length: 14; DNA: TGTGCCTCCCAGGGGGCTAGCTCCTACAATGAGCAGTTCTTC; CDR3: CASQGASSYNEQFF
D: NA; V: TRBV27; J: TRBJ1-1; size: few; length: 19; DNA: TGTGCCAGCAGTCCGACCCCAATTACGGACAGTCTCCTTAACACTGAAGCTTTCTTT; CDR3: CASSPTPITDSLLNTEAFF
D: NA; V: TRBV24-1; J: TRBJ1-2; size: NA; length: 13; DNA: TGTGCCACCAGTGAGGCAGAGACCTATGGCTACACCTTC; CDR3: CATSEAETYGYTF
D: NA; V: TRBV27; J: TRBJ1-1; size: NA; length: 13; DNA: TGTGCCAGCAGGCTATCGCAGGGGACTGAAGCTTTCTTT; CDR3: CASRLSQGTEAFF
D: NA; V: TRBV7-2; J: TRBJ2-6; size: many; length: 18; DNA: TGTGCCAGCAGTAGGGGAGGTTTCTTGGTCTCTGGGGCCAACGTCCTGACTTTC; CDR3: CASSRGGFLVSGANVLTF
D: NA; V: TRBV23-1; J: TRBJ2-5; size: NA; length: 12; DNA: TGCGCCAGCAGCCATTCGGGGGAGACCCAGTACTTC; CDR3: CASSHSGETQYF
D: NA; V: TRBV7-9; J: TRBJ1-2; size: few; length: 9; DNA: TGTGCCAGCAGCTTGGGCTCTCCCTTC; CDR3: CASSLGSPF
D: NA; V: TRBV6-6; J: TRBJ1-1; size: few; length: 14; DNA: TGTGCCAGCAGTTACGTGCGCGGGTGGGGAGAAGCTTTCTTT; CDR3: CASSYVRGWGEAFF
D: TRBD2; V: TRBV15; J: TRBJ2-1; size: NA; length: 13; DNA: TGTGCCACCAGTACGATTCCTAGCGGGGGTCAGTTCTTC; CDR3: CATSTIPSGGQFF
D: TRBD2; V: TRBV6-4; J: TRBJ2-1; size: few; length: 13; DNA: TGTGCCAGCAGCGCAGCGGGGTGGGATGAGCAGTTCTTC; CDR3: CASSAAGWDEQFF
D: NA; V: TRBV18; J: TRBJ2-1; size: NA; length: 14; DNA: TGTGCCAGCTCCCCCGGTCCAGGGTTGGGTGAGCAGTTCTTC; CDR3: CASSPGPGLGEQFF
D: NA; V: TRBV11-1; J: TRBJ1-1; size: NA; length: 15; DNA: TGTGCCAGCAGCCTAGGGACGGCGTGGGGCACTGAAGCTTTCTTT; CDR3: CASSLGTAWGTEAFF
D: TRBD2; V: TRBV12-3/TRBV12-4; J: TRBJ2-1; size: NA; length: 16; DNA: TGTGCCAGCAGCACTAGCGGGGGCAGCTCCTACAATGAGCAGTTCTTC; CDR3: CASSTSGGSSYNEQFF
D: TRBD2; V: TRBV2; J: TRBJ2-5; size: NA; length: 15; DNA: TGTGCCAGCAGATCTAGCGGGGGAAACCAAGAGACCCAGTACTTC; CDR3: CASRSSGGNQETQYF
D: TRBD1; V: TRBV4-1; J: TRBJ1-6; size: few; length: 16; DNA: TGCGCCAGCAGCCAGGGGGTACAGGGGGCTCATTCACCCCTCCACTTT; CDR3: CASSQGVQGAHSPLHF
D: TRBD2; V: TRBV5-3; J: TRBJ2-1; size: NA; length: 15; DNA: TGTGCCAGCAGCTTGGTCGCGGCGGGGGTAAATGAGCAGTTCTTC; CDR3: CASSLVAAGVNEQFF
D: NA; V: TRBV10-1; J: TRBJ1-5; size: few; length: 14; DNA: TGCGCCAGCAGTGATGGGCAGGTCGGCCAGCCCCAGCATTTT; CDR3: CASSDGQVGQPQHF
D: TRBD1; V: TRBV7-2; J: TRBJ2-2; size: NA; length: 16; DNA: TGTGCCAGCAGCTTTCTGGTACAGGGGCTGATCGGGGAGCTGTTTTTT; CDR3: CASSFLVQGLIGELFF
D: NA; V: TRBV6-1; J: TRBJ1-5; size: few; length: 17; DNA: TGTGCCAGCGATAACGTGTACCAGGAGCCCTTTAATCAGCCCCAGCATTTT; CDR3: CASDNVYQEPFNQPQHF
D: NA; V: TRBV4-1; J: TRBJ2-5; size: once; length: 9; DNA: TGTGCCAGCAGCCCCCCGCTCTACTTC; CDR3: CASSPPLYF
D: NA; V: TRBV7-2; J: TRBJ2-3; size: NA; length: 13; DNA: TGTGTCAGCAGCCCTCTCGTGGAGATAGGGCAGTATTTT; CDR3: CVSSPLVEIGQYF
D: NA; V: TRBV6-1; J: TRBJ2-7; size: NA; length: 15; DNA: TGTGCCAGCAGTGAATTTGGCGGGCTCGGCTACGAGCAGTACTTC; CDR3: CASSEFGGLGYEQYF
D: TRBD1; V: TRBV10-3; J: TRBJ2-1; size: NA; length: 15; DNA: TGTGCCATCAGTGAGTCGGGACAGGGGGTCAATGAGCAGTTCTTC; CDR3: CAISESGQGVNEQFF
D: NA; V: TRBV7-6; J: TRBJ1-2; size: many; length: 12; DNA: TGTGCCAGCAGCCCAGGGACTTATGGCTACACCTTC; CDR3: CASSPGTYGYTF
D: NA; V: TRBV7-6; J: TRBJ1-4; size: NA; length: 14; DNA: TGTGCCAGCAGCTTTGCTCAGGGTTTTGAAAAACTGTTTTTT; CDR3: CASSFAQGFEKLFF
D: NA; V: TRBV15; J: TRBJ2-3; size: NA; length: 14; DNA: TGTGCCACCAGCAGAGGTTCTAGCGCAGATACGCAGTATTTT; CDR3: CATSRGSSADTQYF
D: TRBD2; V: TRBV27; J: TRBJ2-1; size: few; length: 13; DNA: TGTGCCACCGCGCGCGGGGGCTACAATGAGCAGTTCTTC; CDR3: CATARGGYNEQFF
D: NA; V: TRBV3-1; J: TRBJ1-2; size: NA; length: 15; DNA: TGTGCCAGCAGCCAAGACAAGGGGCAGCCCTATGGCTACACCTTC; CDR3: CASSQDKGQPYGYTF
D: NA; V: TRBV2; J: TRBJ2-1; size: NA; length: 12; DNA: TGTGCCGTACCGGGAATTTCGGATGAGCAGTTCTTC; CDR3: CAVPGISDEQFF
D: NA; V: TRBV12-5; J: TRBJ2-1; size: few; length: 12; DNA: TGTGCTAGTGGTTTGGTACTCGGGGACCAGTTCTTC; CDR3: CASGLVLGDQFF
D: NA; V: TRBV19; J: TRBJ2-1; size: NA; length: 12; DNA: TGTGCCAGTAGTATAGAGGGCGATGAGCAGTTCTTC; CDR3: CASSIEGDEQFF